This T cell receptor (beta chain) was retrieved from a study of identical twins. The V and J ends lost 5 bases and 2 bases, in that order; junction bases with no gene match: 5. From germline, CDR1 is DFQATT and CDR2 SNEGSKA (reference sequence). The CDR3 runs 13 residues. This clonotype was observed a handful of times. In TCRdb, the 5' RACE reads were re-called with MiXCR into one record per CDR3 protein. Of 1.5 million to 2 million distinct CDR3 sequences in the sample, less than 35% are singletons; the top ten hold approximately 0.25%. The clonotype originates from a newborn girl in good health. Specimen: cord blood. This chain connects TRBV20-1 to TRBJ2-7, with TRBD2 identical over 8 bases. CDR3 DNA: TGCAGTGCTCCCGGGACTAGGGCCTACGAGCAGTACTTC. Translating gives CSAPGTRAYEQYF.